This TCR beta chain was identified during a study of OX40 agonist ivuxolimab in advanced cancers. Assay used: immunoSEQ multiplex PCR; TCRdb lists only in-frame clones, some missing. The sample holds more than 45,000 clones, approximately 83% seen once. The clonotype comes from an adult with an advanced solid tumor such as melanoma, head and neck, liver or kidney cancer. The sequences come from CD4+ or CD8+ T cells sorted from blood, collected in a trial of the OX40 agonist ivuxolimab.

CDR3 region: CASSRTGGYGYTF. CDR3 nucleotide sequence: TGTGCCAGCAGCAGAACAGGGGGCTATGGCTACACCTTC. V gene TRBV5-8 combines with J gene TRBJ1-2; 8 nucleotides align to TRBD1. In germline, CDR1 is SGHTS, CDR2 YDEGEE. The CDR3 totals 13 residues. Germline trimming cut 4 bases from V and 4 bases from J; bases unmatched to any gene: 3.